One sample yielded the 6 T cell receptor beta chains listed below, sequenced in a study of T cells in localized non-small cell lung cancer. Measured with immunoSEQ multiplex PCR; TCRdb has only the in-frame clones, and not every one. Among about 37,000 clones, approximately 90% were seen once, and the ten largest hold over 9.5%. The sequenced sample was peripheral blood mononuclear cells, obtained before any cancer treatment. Source of these receptors: an older female donor with stage II lung adenocarcinoma.

This clone was seen only a few times. V gene TRBV5-1 combines with J gene TRBJ2-2; 7 nucleotides agree with TRBD1. There are 15 residues in the CDR3. Germline trimming cut 4 bases from V and 7 bases from J; bases unmatched to any gene: 10. Looked up from germline, CDR1 is SGHRS and CDR2 is YFSETQ. CDR3 loop: CASSTFRQGDGELFF. CDR3 DNA sequence: TGCGCCAGCAGCACATTCAGACAGGGAGACGGGGAGCTGTTTTTT.

CDR3 protein: CASSQDLDGIYGYTF. Here the CDR3 DNA reads TGCGCCAGCAGCCAAGACCTTGACGGAATCTATGGCTACACCTTC. The chain is built from TRBV4-3 and TRBJ1-2; no firm D call. The CDR3 loop spans 15 amino acids. V dropped 0 bases and J dropped 4 bases, with 12 bases sitting between them. Per the germline V gene, CDR1 is LGHNA and CDR2 is YSLEER.

The chain is built from TRBV5-1 and TRBJ2-3, with D unclear. Between the trimmed V and J ends, which lost 1 base and 5 bases, there was a span of 2 bases. Germline CDR1 and CDR2: SGHRS and YFSETQ. There are 11 residues in the CDR3. The CDR3, as DNA: TGCGCCAGCAGCTTGAAAGATACGCAGTATTTT. Protein: CASSLKDTQYF.

This clone was picked up a small number of times. The genes are TRBV30 and TRBJ1-5, with D unresolved. The CDR3 runs 14 residues. Germline V gene data show CDR1 as GTSNPN and CDR2 as SVGIG (reference sequence). V lost 2 bases, J lost 2 bases, and 10 bases lay in between. CDR3 region: CAWSLGIGNQPQHF. In DNA form, the CDR3 reads TGTGCCTGGAGTCTGGGGATAGGCAATCAGCCCCAGCATTTT.

This rearrangement joins TRBV28 to TRBJ1-4; D gene uncertain. Germline CDR1 is MDHEN and CDR2 is SYDVKM. V was clipped by 5 bases and J by 6 bases, with 7 bases between them. CDR3 length equals 12 residues. In DNA form, the CDR3 reads TGTGCCAGCAGTCCCGGTTATGAAAAACTGTTTTTT. It is translated as CASSPGYEKLFF.

The DNA for the CDR3 is TGTGCCTGGAGAAACAGGGGAGGGGGAGAAAAACTGTTTTTT. This translates into CAWRNRGGGEKLFF. The J gene is TRBJ1-4, the V gene TRBV30; 7 bases align to TRBD1. CDR1 is GTSNPN, CDR2 SVGIG, per germline (reference sequence). Trimming at V came to 3 bases and at J to 8 bases, leaving 9 bases not matched to a gene. CDR3 length equals 14 residues.